This T cell receptor beta chain was identified during a study of T cell responses to AZD1222 COVID-19 vaccine. Sequenced by immunoSEQ multiplex PCR; TCRdb stores in-frame clones only, minus some. The data show about 130,000 clones, with roughly 90% seen just once and less than 2% held by the top ten. Germline V gives CDR1 MNHEY, CDR2 SVGEGT. Trimming cost V 2 bases and J 2 bases; bases outside gene matches: 7. CDR3 length equals 16 residues. General study points: White British ancestry dominated among donors, who included more females, and clonal diversity was possibly underestimated.

As concerns this clone: The antigen is undetermined.

The sequence came from an adult in good health. The chain uses TRBV6-2 or TRBV6-3 and TRBJ2-7, with 9 bases identical to TRBD1. The sequenced sample was peripheral blood, obtained on day 0 of AZD1222 vaccination. This CDR3 is CASSYAPGQGPYEQYF. The DNA for the CDR3 is TGTGCCAGCAGTTACGCCCCGGGACAGGGCCCCTACGAGCAGTACTTC.